Below are 14 T cell receptor beta chains sequenced from a single sample in a study of tissue T cells after allogeneic stem cell transplantation. Data came from immunoSEQ multiplex PCR; TCRdb stores just in-frame clones and leaves some out. The sample records over 7,000 clones, 65% to 80% being singletons. The source material was blood. These receptors were obtained from a female BALB/c mouse in good health. The strain's MHC: H2-d.

Note on this clone: Gene names and germline refer to mouse. Read sequence stops 1 residue before the CDR3 end, and the germline J gene provides the missing end. The chain uses TRBV13-2 and TRBJ2-7; the match to TRBD2 covers 8 bases. This CDR3 contains 14 residues. Germline CDR1 and CDR2: NNHNN and SYGAGS (reference sequence). The trim removed 1 base at V and 6 bases at J, leaving 6 bases unmatched. CDR3 bases read: TGTGCCAGCGGTGATCGGGGCTGGGGGGTTGAACAGTAC. Protein product: CASGDRGWGVEQY. The full CDR3 is CASGDRGWGVEQYF.

Points on this clone: The listed genes are named as in mouse. The CDR3 extends 1 residue past the end of the read, so its final part is completed from the germline J gene. The rearrangement links TRBV19 to TRBJ2-1; D is possibly TRBD1 (7 bases). This CDR3 is 14 amino acids long. V was pared by 1 base and J by 5 bases, with 10 bases between. From germline, CDR1 is FNHDT and CDR2 SITEND (reference sequence). The CDR3 sequence: CASSIRGRDAEQFF. The DNA read from the CDR3 is TGTGCCAGCAGTATAAGGGGGCGCGATGCTGAGCAGTTC. The entire variable domain, with the rest obtained from reference TRBV19 and TRBJ2-1, is as follows: GGIITQTPKFLIGQEGQKLTLKCQQNFNHDTMYWYRQDSGKGLRLIYYSITENDLQKGDLSEGYDASREKKSSFSLTVTSAQKNEMAVFLCASSIRGRDAEQFFGPGTRLTVL.

This clone has only one observation. The gene symbols are mouse symbols. The read halts 1 residue ahead of the CDR3 end, with the missing end drawn from the germline J gene. V gene TRBV2 combines with J gene TRBJ2-1; TRBD2 might be the D (6 bases). Between the trimmed V and J ends, which lost 3 bases and 0 bases, there was a span of 9 bases. The CDR3 sequence is 15 residues long. From germline, CDR1 is LGHNA and CDR2 YSYQKL. CDR3 sequence reads: CASSQLGLNYAEQFF. The sequenced part of the CDR3 DNA is TGTGCCAGCAGCCAGCTGGGGCTTAACTATGCTGAGCAGTTC.

Comment on this clone: These gene names are mouse names. Read sequence stops 1 residue before the CDR3 end, and the germline J gene provides the missing end. The chain uses TRBV19 and TRBJ1-3; tentative D call: TRBD1 (5 bases). The V gene lost 5 bases and the J gene lost 0 bases, with 9 bases spanning the gap. This CDR3 comprises 14 residues. Germline V gene data show CDR1 as FNHDT and CDR2 as SITEND (reference sequence). The CDR3 DNA, read in part, is TGTGCCAGCAGCCGGACACCTTCTGGAAATACGCTCTAT. Amino acid sequence: CASSRTPSGNTLY. In full, the CDR3 is CASSRTPSGNTLYF.

On this clone itself: The gene names given are mouse names. Read data end 1 residue before the CDR3 end; the end is taken from the germline J gene. V usage is TRBV13-1 and J usage is TRBJ1-2; D is perhaps TRBD1 (5 bases). The CDR3 runs 15 residues. Trimming pared 0 bases from V and 0 bases from J, leaving 9 bases between. Germline values: CDR1 NSHNY, CDR2 SYGAGN. The CDR3 is CASSDALGANSDYTF. The sequenced part of the CDR3 DNA is TGTGCCAGCAGTGATGCATTGGGGGCAAACTCCGACTACACC.

A note on this clone: Any gene name here is a mouse gene name. The read terminates 1 residue ahead of where the CDR3 ends, so the germline J gene completes it. The chain carries TRBV19 and TRBJ1-1; 10 bases are a match to TRBD1. Germline CDR1 is FNHDT and CDR2 is SITEND (reference sequence). The CDR3 consists of 13 residues. The V gene end was trimmed by 7 bases and the J gene end by 4 bases; junction bases not matched to a gene: 4. Incomplete CDR3 DNA: TGTGCCAGCGGGACAGGGGCCGGCACAGAAGTCTTC. Its translation: CASGTGAGTEVF. The complete CDR3 protein is CASGTGAGTEVFF.

On this clone: These gene names are mouse names. The read stops 1 residue short of the end of the CDR3; the missing end is completed from the germline J gene. The chain is built from TRBV29 and TRBJ2-3, with D perhaps TRBD1 (5 bases). Per germline, CDR1 MSHET and CDR2 SYDVDS. Trimming took off 7 bases at V and 4 bases at J, with 12 bases between the two ends. The CDR3 consists of 13 residues. The DNA read from the CDR3 is TGTGCTAGCAACCCCCCAGGGACAGAAACGCTGTAT. It yields the protein CASNPPGTETLY. The full CDR3 protein reads CASNPPGTETLYF.

As regards this clone: Each gene name is a mouse one. The read gets to within 1 residue of the CDR3 end, and the germline J gene fills in the rest. The genes are TRBV13-2 and TRBJ1-3, with 9 bases fitting TRBD1. V shed 6 bases, J shed 0 bases, and the junction held 1 base outside the gene matches. Germline CDR1 is NNHNN and CDR2 is SYGAGS (reference sequence). The CDR3 consists of 14 residues. The DNA read from the CDR3 is TGTGCCAGCGAACAGGGGGCTTCTGGAAATACGCTCTAT. It codes for CASEQGASGNTLY. Given in full, the CDR3 is CASEQGASGNTLYF.

On this clone: The gene symbols are mouse symbols. The read is 1 residue too short to cover the CDR3 end, so that end is filled in from the germline J gene. The chain recombines TRBV13-2 with TRBJ1-2; D possibly corresponds to TRBD1 (6 bases). This CDR3 is built from 14 residues. Looked up from germline, CDR1 is NNHNN and CDR2 is SYGAGS (reference sequence). V was cut by 0 bases and J by 4 bases, with 10 bases left in between. The CDR3 DNA, read in part, is TGTGCCAGCGGTGATGTCGGGACAATCTCCGACTACACC. Its protein product is CASGDVGTISDYT. The whole CDR3 sequence is CASGDVGTISDYTF.

In the case of this clone: Germline and genes: mouse. The missing CDR3 end, 1 residue past where the read stops, is filled in from the germline J gene. The rearrangement uses TRBV13-3 and TRBJ1-4; D unclear. This CDR3 spans 16 amino acids. V dropped 1 base and J dropped 0 bases, with 10 bases sitting between them. Germline CDR1 reads NNHDY; CDR2 reads SYVADS. The CDR3 reads CASSDKRTFSNERLFF. The CDR3 DNA, read in part, is TGTGCCAGCAGTGATAAGCGCACCTTTTCCAACGAAAGATTATTT.

This clone was counted a single time. Gene names denote mouse genes. The read terminates 1 residue before the CDR3 end, so the remaining end is supplied by the germline J gene. This sequence joins TRBV20 and TRBJ1-1, with unresolved D. The V gene lost 1 base and the J gene lost 6 bases, with 12 bases spanning the gap. CDR1 and CDR2 (germline): GFQATS, STVNSAI. The CDR3 covers 13 residues. CDR3 amino acids: CGARGRRVPEVFF. The DNA read from the CDR3 is TGTGGTGCTAGGGGAAGGAGGGTACCAGAAGTCTTC.

Concerning this clone itself: The gene names here belong to mouse. With the read ending 1 residue before the CDR3 end, the germline J gene is used to fill in that end. The V call is TRBV19, the J call TRBJ2-3, with D unresolved. Germline CDR1 reads FNHDT; CDR2 reads SITEND (reference sequence). V was cut by 2 bases and J by 0 bases, with 4 bases left in between. This CDR3 contains 13 residues. The CDR3 here is CASSIGSAETLYF. The covered CDR3 bases are TGTGCCAGCAGTATTGGGAGTGCAGAAACGCTGTAT.

This clone was counted a few times. All gene names here are mouse names. The sequence runs out 1 residue before the end of the CDR3; the remainder is reconstructed from the germline J gene. This chain joins TRBV20 and TRBJ1-2; 7 nucleotides agree with TRBD1. The V segment lost 3 bases and the J segment 2 bases; nucleotides outside the gene matches: 0. CDR3 length equals 12 residues. Germline V CDR1 and CDR2: GFQATS, STVNSAI. The covered CDR3 bases are TGTGGTGCTAGACAGGGGAACTCCGACTACACC. Translating gives CGARQGNSDYT. From start to end, the CDR3 is CGARQGNSDYTF.

For this clone: Gene names follow the mouse nomenclature. The read stops 1 residue short of the end of the CDR3; the missing end is completed from the germline J gene. This rearrangement joins TRBV19 to TRBJ2-3; 8 positions agree with TRBD2. The CDR3 runs 14 residues. Germline CDR1 and CDR2: FNHDT and SITEND (reference sequence). J gave up 4 bases and V 1 base, and 2 bases lay outside the gene matches. The sequenced CDR3 bases are TGTGCCAGCAGTATACACTGGGGGACAGAAACGCTGTAT. As protein: CASSIHWGTETLY. The entire CDR3 is CASSIHWGTETLYF.